The clone carrying this T cell receptor beta chain turned up a few times. What it binds is not known. In building TCR beta libraries, iRepertoire HTBI primers were used together with Arm-PCR of CDR3 regions. TCRdb processed the multiplex PCR reads anew with MiXCR; each CDR3 protein has one entry. The sample consists of a few hundred thousand distinct CDR3 sequences, more than 15% of them appearing once. This CDR3 region has 13 residues. CDR1 is WSHSY, CDR2 SAAADI, per germline. Trimming cost V 5 bases and J 7 bases, with 9 bases left between them. This entry comes from a study of regulatory T cells in long-lasting Graves disease. Study-wide results and limits: Shared public clonotypes totalled 2,741 in persistent patients, compared with roughly 970 in new patients.

The time point denotes: newly diagnosed GD, antithyroid drugs for less than 3 months. RNA extracted from PBMCs served as the sequencing template. This same sample was also part of a study on T cells in Graves' hyperthyroidism and ophthalmopathy. That report adds: First-round RT-PCR of the TCR CDR3 relied on the HTBI primer set.

The gene calls are TRBV10-2 and TRBJ1-6, with D unclear. The material was peripheral blood mononuclear cells (PBMCs), obtained at new diagnosis, from a patient treated with antithyroid drugs. The source of this sequence is a woman aged 25 to 39 with Graves disease. In nucleotides, the CDR3 is TGCGCCAGCAGTCGGGAGACGAATTCACCCCTCCACTTT. As protein: CASSRETNSPLHF.